Included here is one T cell receptor beta chain sequence, with context. This sample is drawn from a study of blood T cell repertoires in COVID-19. Study-wide context: Italy, Spain and the United States were the sources of the convalescent and acute COVID-19 samples. From T cells, B-cell-depleted T cells, or PBMCs came the material, which was cDNA or gDNA.

The CDR3 extends over 17 amino acids. In the study's own analysis: Amplifying reference gene primers gave estimates of nucleated cell counts. This table comes from immunoSEQ multiplex PCR, and its TCRdb copy is limited to in-frame clones, with some not included. The V and J calls and clone size are taken from that table; D and trimming were inferred from the DNA. This table has about 440,000 clones, about 89% appearing once. The chain employs TRBV12-2 and TRBJ2-7; TRBD1, the D gene given by the table, was not confirmed from the DNA. TRBV12-2 is marked as a pseudogene. This clonotype originated in a woman in her thirties with acute or convalescent COVID-19. Sequencing input: peripheral blood. CDR3 amino acids: CASRLAMGTGDSYEQYF. CDR3 DNA: TGTGCAAGTCGCTTAGCGATGGGGACAGGGGATTCCTACGAGCAGTACTTC.